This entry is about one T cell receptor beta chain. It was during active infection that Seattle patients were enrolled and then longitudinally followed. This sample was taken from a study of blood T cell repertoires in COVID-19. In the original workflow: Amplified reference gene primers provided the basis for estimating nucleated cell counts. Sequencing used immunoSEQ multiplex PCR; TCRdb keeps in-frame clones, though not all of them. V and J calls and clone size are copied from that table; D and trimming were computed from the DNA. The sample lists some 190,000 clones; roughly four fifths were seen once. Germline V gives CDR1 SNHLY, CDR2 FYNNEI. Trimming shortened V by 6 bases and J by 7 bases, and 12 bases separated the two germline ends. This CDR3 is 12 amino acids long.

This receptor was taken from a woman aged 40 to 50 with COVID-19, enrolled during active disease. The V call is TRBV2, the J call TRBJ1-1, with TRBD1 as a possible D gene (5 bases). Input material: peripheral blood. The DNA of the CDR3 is TGTGCCAGCAGGGGGGGAGACAGTGAAGCTTTCTTT. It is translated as CASRGGDSEAFF.